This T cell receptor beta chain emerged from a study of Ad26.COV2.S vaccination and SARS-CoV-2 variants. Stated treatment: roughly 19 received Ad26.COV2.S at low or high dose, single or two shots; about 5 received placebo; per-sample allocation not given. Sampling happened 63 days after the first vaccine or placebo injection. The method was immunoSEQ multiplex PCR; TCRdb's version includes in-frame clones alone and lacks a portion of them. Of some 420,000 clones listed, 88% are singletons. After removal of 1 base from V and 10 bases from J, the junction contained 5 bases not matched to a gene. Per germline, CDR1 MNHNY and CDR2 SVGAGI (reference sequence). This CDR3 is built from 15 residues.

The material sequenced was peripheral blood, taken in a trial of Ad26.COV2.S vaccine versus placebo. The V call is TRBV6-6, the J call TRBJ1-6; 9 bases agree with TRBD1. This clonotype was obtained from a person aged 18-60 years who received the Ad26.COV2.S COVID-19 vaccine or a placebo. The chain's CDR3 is CASSYLDRGGSPLHF. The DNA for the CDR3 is TGTGCCAGCAGTTACTTGGACAGGGGTGGGTCACCCCTCCACTTT.